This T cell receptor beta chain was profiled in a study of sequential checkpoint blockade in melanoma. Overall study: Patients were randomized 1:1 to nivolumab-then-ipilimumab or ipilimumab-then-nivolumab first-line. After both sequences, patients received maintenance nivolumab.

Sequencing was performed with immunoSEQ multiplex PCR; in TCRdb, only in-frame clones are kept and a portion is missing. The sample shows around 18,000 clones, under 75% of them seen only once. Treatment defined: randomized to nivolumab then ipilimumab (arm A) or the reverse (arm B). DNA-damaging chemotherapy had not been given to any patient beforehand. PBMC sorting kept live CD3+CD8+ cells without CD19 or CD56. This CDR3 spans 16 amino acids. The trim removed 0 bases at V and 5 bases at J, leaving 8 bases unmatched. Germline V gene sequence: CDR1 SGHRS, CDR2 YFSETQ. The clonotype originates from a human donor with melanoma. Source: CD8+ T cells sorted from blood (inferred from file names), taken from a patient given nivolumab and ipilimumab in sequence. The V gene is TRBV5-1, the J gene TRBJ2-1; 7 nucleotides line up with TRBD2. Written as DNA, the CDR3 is TGCGCCAGCAGCTTGGGTGGGGGGGAGAAGCACAATGAGCAGTTCTTC. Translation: CASSLGGGEKHNEQFF.